The TCR beta chain described here comes from a study of spatial heterogeneity in lung cancer. V shed 3 bases, J shed 6 bases, and the junction held 2 bases outside the gene matches. This CDR3 spans 14 amino acids. MiXCR was run by TCRdb on the 5' RACE reads, yielding one entry per CDR3 protein. The data contain more than 60,000 distinct CDR3 sequences, 8% of them singletons. Time point in this sample: sample taken at primary tumor resection. The donor population consisted of some 72 patients with untreated, early-stage non-small cell lung cancer. Without sorting, whole RNA was sequenced from tumor, nontumor lung or frozen PBMC.

The sequencing used PBMCs, collected at surgery. The V and J genes are TRBV12-3 or TRBV12-4 and TRBJ2-2; 9 bases are shared with TRBD1. The receptor was derived from a male donor with early-stage non-small cell lung cancer. This chain's CDR3 is CASSLGQGSGELFF. For the CDR3, the DNA is TGTGCCAGCAGTTTGGGACAGGGTTCCGGGGAGCTGTTTTTT.